Below are 18 T cell receptor beta chains sequenced from a single sample in a study of lymphopenia after photon versus proton radiotherapy. The data were produced by immunoSEQ multiplex PCR, yet TCRdb's version contains in-frame clones alone and is incomplete. The data contain 70,000 or so clones, roughly 88% of them singletons. Sequenced material: peripheral blood, taken from a patient treated with photon-based radiotherapy. The receptors stem from a woman aged 70-85 years with pancreatic cancer.

V usage is TRBV5-4 and J usage is TRBJ2-1; TRBD2 agrees at 10 bases. V lost 3 bases and J lost 6; bases outside the gene matches: 9. The CDR3 is 16 residues long. CDR1 SGHNT and CDR2 YYREEE come from the germline V gene (reference sequence). The CDR3 region has the DNA TGTGCCAGCAGCTCTGGACTAGCGGTCATCGGCAATGAGCAGTTCTTC. This translates into CASSSGLAVIGNEQFF.

The chain recombines TRBV28 with TRBJ2-7; TRBD2 might be the D (5 bases). The CDR3 is made up of 14 amino acids. Germline V gene sequence: CDR1 MDHEN, CDR2 SYDVKM. V was cut by 2 bases and J by 2 bases, with 10 bases left in between. CDR3 amino acids: CASSLPGLPYEQYF. CDR3 DNA: TGTGCCAGCAGTTTACCCGGACTTCCCTACGAGCAGTACTTC.

This rearrangement joins TRBV11-2 to TRBJ2-7; 9 bases are a match to TRBD1. The CDR3 contains 17 residues. The V segment lost 6 bases and the J segment 2 bases; nucleotides outside the gene matches: 14. Germline assignment: CDR1 SGHAT and CDR2 FQNNGV. CDR3 DNA: TGTGCCAGCAGTTACGCTATACCGGGACAGGGTACCTACGAGCAGTACTTC. Translated: CASSYAIPGQGTYEQYF.

This clone was detected only once. CDR3 amino acids: CASSDDYNEQFF. The CDR3 DNA follows: TGTGCCAGCAGTGACGACTACAATGAGCAGTTCTTC. The V gene is TRBV6-4, the J gene TRBJ2-1, with D uncertain. V was shortened by 2 bases and J by 3 bases, with 2 bases between the two germline ends. This CDR3 region has 12 residues. Germline V gives CDR1 MRHNA, CDR2 SNTAGT.

This chain uses TRBV19 with TRBJ2-4, with 7 bases aligning to TRBD1. CDR1 and CDR2 from the germline V gene are LNHDA and SQIVND (reference sequence). The CDR3 length is 13 residues. The CDR3 here is CSSGQSAKNIQYF. CDR3 nucleotides: TGTTCCTCGGGACAGTCGGCCAAAAACATTCAGTACTTC.

The chain carries TRBV9 and TRBJ1-2, with D unresolved. The ends were cut back, 6 bases at V and 1 base at J, with 22 bases in the middle. The CDR3 runs 17 residues. In germline, CDR1 is SGDLS, CDR2 YYNGEE. CDR3 loop: CASTRVGSPQFNYGYTF. CDR3 DNA: TGTGCCAGCACCCGGGTAGGGAGCCCACAATTTAACTATGGCTACACCTTC.

The rearrangement links TRBV20-1 to TRBJ2-7; tentatively, D is TRBD1 or TRBD2 (5 bases each). Germline V gene sequence: CDR1 DFQATT, CDR2 SNEGSKA (reference sequence). This CDR3 contains 11 residues. Trimming removed 6 bases from V and 5 bases from J, with 11 bases in between. The CDR3 DNA is TGCAGTGCCATGAGGGGAAACGAGCAGTACTTC. It specifies CSAMRGNEQYF.

This chain connects TRBV5-1 to TRBJ1-2, with unresolved D. The germline V and J ends were trimmed by 0 bases and 8 bases, with 14 bases remaining between them. The CDR3 is made up of 14 amino acids. Germline V lookup: CDR1 SGHRS, CDR2 YFSETQ. The CDR3 nucleotides are TGCGCCAGCAGCTTGGTGCCCGAGTCGGAGGGCTACACCTTC. Its protein product is CASSLVPESEGYTF.

The J gene is TRBJ1-2, the V gene TRBV28; D remains ambiguous. Trimming removed 5 bases at V and 3 bases at J, with 10 bases between. Germline assignment: CDR1 MDHEN and CDR2 SYDVKM. CDR3 length: 13 residues. The CDR3 region has the DNA TGTGCCAGCAGTCCCCGACCGGACTATGGCTACACCTTC. Its protein is CASSPRPDYGYTF.

The V and J genes are TRBV6-1 and TRBJ1-2; D might be TRBD1 (5 bases). This CDR3 region has 12 residues. V was trimmed by 7 bases and J by 4 bases, leaving 10 bases between them. Germline V lookup: CDR1 MNHNS, CDR2 SASEGT. The CDR3 loop is CASTGNPYGYTF. The CDR3 DNA reads TGTGCCAGCACAGGGAATCCCTATGGCTACACCTTC.

The chain carries TRBV27 and TRBJ2-5; tentative D call: TRBD1 (6 bases). The CDR3 sequence is 15 residues long. Germline V gene data show CDR1 as MNHEY and CDR2 as SMNVEV (reference sequence). Trimming pared 6 bases from V and 2 bases from J, leaving 16 bases between. CDR3: CASRDRTSGQETQYF. CDR3 bases: TGTGCCAGCAGAGACAGGACATCGGGGCAAGAGACCCAGTACTTC.

The chain is built from TRBV2 and TRBJ1-1; D might be TRBD1 (6 bases). The CDR3 is 15 residues long. The germline V and J ends were trimmed by 5 bases and 4 bases, with 17 bases remaining between them. Germline V gives CDR1 SNHLY, CDR2 FYNNEI. The DNA of the CDR3 is TGTGCCAGCAGTACTGAGGGGGGCGAGGGCACTGAAGCTTTCTTT. It is translated as CASSTEGGEGTEAFF.

The chain employs TRBV18 and TRBJ1-5; 8 nucleotides match TRBD1. Trimming took 3 bases from V and 2 from J; bases not matched to a gene: 6. CDR3 length: 16 amino acids. CDR1 is KGHSH and CDR2 is LQKENI in the germline V gene. The CDR3 reads CASSPGQGAGNQPQHF. The CDR3 DNA sequence: TGTGCCAGCTCACCCGGCCAGGGGGCCGGCAATCAGCCCCAGCATTTT.

The rearrangement links TRBV11-2 to TRBJ2-7, with D perhaps matching TRBD1 or TRBD2 (5 bases each). The CDR3 spans 15 residues. V shed 3 bases and J shed 4 bases, with 16 bases lying between them. Germline CDR1 is SGHAT and CDR2 is FQNNGV. In nucleotides, the CDR3 is TGTGCCAGCAGCTTCGCCGGGACGACGGGGTACGAGCAGTACTTC. It translates to CASSFAGTTGYEQYF.

The chain is built from TRBV7-8 and TRBJ2-1; 10 nucleotides agree with TRBD2. There are 15 residues in the CDR3. With 1 base clipped from V and 4 bases from J, the junction kept 1 base outside the gene matches. Germline-derived CDR1 and CDR2 are SGHVS and FQNEAQ. The CDR3 region has the DNA TGTGCCAGCAGCTTAGAACTAGCGGGATACAATGAGCAGTTCTTC. As protein: CASSLELAGYNEQFF.

The chain uses TRBV19 and TRBJ1-1, with a possible D match to TRBD1 (5 bases). In germline, CDR1 is LNHDA, CDR2 SQIVND (reference sequence). V was shortened by 3 bases and J by 2 bases, with 10 bases between the two germline ends. This CDR3 comprises 14 residues. The CDR3 sequence is CASSMQGLNTEAFF. The CDR3 coding sequence is TGTGCCAGTAGTATGCAGGGCCTTAACACTGAAGCTTTCTTT.

Only one count was recorded for this clone. The rearrangement links TRBV28 to TRBJ1-1; D is uncertain. Trimming took off 3 bases at V and 8 bases at J, with 13 bases between the two ends. Germline V lookup: CDR1 MDHEN, CDR2 SYDVKM. This CDR3 contains 13 residues. The CDR3 sequence: CASSLGNVGEAFF. The CDR3, as DNA: TGTGCCAGCAGTTTGGGGAACGTGGGAGAAGCTTTCTTT. The full variable domain, rest sourced from reference TRBV28 and TRBJ1-1, is DVKVTQSSRYLVKRTGEKVFLECVQDMDHENMFWYRQDPGLGLRLIYFSYDVKMKEKGDIPEGYSVSREKKERFSLILESASTNQTSMYLCASSLGNVGEAFFGQGTRLTVV.

This clone came up once. The chain carries TRBV9 and TRBJ2-2; perhaps TRBD1 as D (5 bases). Germline V gene data show CDR1 as SGDLS and CDR2 as YYNGEE. This CDR3 comprises 15 residues. V dropped 0 bases and J dropped 7 bases, with 13 bases sitting between them. CDR3 in amino acids: CASSVGSGKVGELFF. The CDR3 DNA sequence: TGTGCCAGCAGCGTAGGCTCAGGGAAGGTCGGGGAGCTGTTTTTT. Filled out from reference TRBV9 and TRBJ2-2, the complete variable domain reads DSGVTQTPKHLITATGQRVTLRCSPRSGDLSVYWYQQSLDQGLQFLIQYYNGEERAKGNILERFSAQQFPDLHSELNLSSLELGDSALYFCASSVGSGKVGELFFGEGSRLTVL.